Below, one T cell receptor (beta chain) is given with its context. The germline V gene encodes CDR1 LNHNV and CDR2 YYDKDF (reference sequence). Trimming took 4 bases from V and 0 from J, leaving 15 bases between them. CDR3 length: 16 amino acids. This sample is drawn from a study of T cell responses to AZD1222 COVID-19 vaccine. The data were produced by immunoSEQ multiplex PCR, yet TCRdb's version contains in-frame clones alone and is incomplete. The sample has approximately 220,000 clones, around 93% seen once. The sequence was obtained from an adult in good health. Sequencing used peripheral blood, obtained on day 0 of MenACWY control vaccination. The V and J genes are TRBV15 and TRBJ1-1; a possible D gene is TRBD1 (5 bases). This CDR3 reads CATSTGWQGLNTEAFF. CDR3 DNA: TGTGCCACCAGCACAGGTTGGCAGGGCCTGAACACTGAAGCTTTCTTT. The variable domain in full, with the rest retrieved from reference TRBV15 and TRBJ1-1, is DAMVIQNPRYQVTQFGKPVTLSCSQTLNHNVMYWYQQKSSQAPKLLFHYYDKDFNNEADTPDNFQSRRPNTSFCFLDIRSPGLGDTAMYLCATSTGWQGLNTEAFFGQGTRLTVV.